This T cell receptor beta chain was identified in a study of blood T cell repertoires in COVID-19. Deletions cut 7 bases from V and 4 bases from J, with 13 bases between. CDR3 size: 12 residues. The germline V gene has CDR1 SQVTM and CDR2 ANQGSEA. Repertoires were generated with immunoSEQ multiplex PCR, while TCRdb's copy carries only in-frame clones and drops some. The sample carries more than 150,000 clones, 78% recorded once. The TCR originated in a woman older than 75 with active or convalescent COVID-19. The J gene is TRBJ2-5, the V gene TRBV29-1, with no clear D. The sample taken for sequencing was peripheral blood. CDR3: CSAQANRETQYF. The CDR3 DNA reads TGCAGCGCCCAAGCGAATAGAGAGACCCAGTACTTC.